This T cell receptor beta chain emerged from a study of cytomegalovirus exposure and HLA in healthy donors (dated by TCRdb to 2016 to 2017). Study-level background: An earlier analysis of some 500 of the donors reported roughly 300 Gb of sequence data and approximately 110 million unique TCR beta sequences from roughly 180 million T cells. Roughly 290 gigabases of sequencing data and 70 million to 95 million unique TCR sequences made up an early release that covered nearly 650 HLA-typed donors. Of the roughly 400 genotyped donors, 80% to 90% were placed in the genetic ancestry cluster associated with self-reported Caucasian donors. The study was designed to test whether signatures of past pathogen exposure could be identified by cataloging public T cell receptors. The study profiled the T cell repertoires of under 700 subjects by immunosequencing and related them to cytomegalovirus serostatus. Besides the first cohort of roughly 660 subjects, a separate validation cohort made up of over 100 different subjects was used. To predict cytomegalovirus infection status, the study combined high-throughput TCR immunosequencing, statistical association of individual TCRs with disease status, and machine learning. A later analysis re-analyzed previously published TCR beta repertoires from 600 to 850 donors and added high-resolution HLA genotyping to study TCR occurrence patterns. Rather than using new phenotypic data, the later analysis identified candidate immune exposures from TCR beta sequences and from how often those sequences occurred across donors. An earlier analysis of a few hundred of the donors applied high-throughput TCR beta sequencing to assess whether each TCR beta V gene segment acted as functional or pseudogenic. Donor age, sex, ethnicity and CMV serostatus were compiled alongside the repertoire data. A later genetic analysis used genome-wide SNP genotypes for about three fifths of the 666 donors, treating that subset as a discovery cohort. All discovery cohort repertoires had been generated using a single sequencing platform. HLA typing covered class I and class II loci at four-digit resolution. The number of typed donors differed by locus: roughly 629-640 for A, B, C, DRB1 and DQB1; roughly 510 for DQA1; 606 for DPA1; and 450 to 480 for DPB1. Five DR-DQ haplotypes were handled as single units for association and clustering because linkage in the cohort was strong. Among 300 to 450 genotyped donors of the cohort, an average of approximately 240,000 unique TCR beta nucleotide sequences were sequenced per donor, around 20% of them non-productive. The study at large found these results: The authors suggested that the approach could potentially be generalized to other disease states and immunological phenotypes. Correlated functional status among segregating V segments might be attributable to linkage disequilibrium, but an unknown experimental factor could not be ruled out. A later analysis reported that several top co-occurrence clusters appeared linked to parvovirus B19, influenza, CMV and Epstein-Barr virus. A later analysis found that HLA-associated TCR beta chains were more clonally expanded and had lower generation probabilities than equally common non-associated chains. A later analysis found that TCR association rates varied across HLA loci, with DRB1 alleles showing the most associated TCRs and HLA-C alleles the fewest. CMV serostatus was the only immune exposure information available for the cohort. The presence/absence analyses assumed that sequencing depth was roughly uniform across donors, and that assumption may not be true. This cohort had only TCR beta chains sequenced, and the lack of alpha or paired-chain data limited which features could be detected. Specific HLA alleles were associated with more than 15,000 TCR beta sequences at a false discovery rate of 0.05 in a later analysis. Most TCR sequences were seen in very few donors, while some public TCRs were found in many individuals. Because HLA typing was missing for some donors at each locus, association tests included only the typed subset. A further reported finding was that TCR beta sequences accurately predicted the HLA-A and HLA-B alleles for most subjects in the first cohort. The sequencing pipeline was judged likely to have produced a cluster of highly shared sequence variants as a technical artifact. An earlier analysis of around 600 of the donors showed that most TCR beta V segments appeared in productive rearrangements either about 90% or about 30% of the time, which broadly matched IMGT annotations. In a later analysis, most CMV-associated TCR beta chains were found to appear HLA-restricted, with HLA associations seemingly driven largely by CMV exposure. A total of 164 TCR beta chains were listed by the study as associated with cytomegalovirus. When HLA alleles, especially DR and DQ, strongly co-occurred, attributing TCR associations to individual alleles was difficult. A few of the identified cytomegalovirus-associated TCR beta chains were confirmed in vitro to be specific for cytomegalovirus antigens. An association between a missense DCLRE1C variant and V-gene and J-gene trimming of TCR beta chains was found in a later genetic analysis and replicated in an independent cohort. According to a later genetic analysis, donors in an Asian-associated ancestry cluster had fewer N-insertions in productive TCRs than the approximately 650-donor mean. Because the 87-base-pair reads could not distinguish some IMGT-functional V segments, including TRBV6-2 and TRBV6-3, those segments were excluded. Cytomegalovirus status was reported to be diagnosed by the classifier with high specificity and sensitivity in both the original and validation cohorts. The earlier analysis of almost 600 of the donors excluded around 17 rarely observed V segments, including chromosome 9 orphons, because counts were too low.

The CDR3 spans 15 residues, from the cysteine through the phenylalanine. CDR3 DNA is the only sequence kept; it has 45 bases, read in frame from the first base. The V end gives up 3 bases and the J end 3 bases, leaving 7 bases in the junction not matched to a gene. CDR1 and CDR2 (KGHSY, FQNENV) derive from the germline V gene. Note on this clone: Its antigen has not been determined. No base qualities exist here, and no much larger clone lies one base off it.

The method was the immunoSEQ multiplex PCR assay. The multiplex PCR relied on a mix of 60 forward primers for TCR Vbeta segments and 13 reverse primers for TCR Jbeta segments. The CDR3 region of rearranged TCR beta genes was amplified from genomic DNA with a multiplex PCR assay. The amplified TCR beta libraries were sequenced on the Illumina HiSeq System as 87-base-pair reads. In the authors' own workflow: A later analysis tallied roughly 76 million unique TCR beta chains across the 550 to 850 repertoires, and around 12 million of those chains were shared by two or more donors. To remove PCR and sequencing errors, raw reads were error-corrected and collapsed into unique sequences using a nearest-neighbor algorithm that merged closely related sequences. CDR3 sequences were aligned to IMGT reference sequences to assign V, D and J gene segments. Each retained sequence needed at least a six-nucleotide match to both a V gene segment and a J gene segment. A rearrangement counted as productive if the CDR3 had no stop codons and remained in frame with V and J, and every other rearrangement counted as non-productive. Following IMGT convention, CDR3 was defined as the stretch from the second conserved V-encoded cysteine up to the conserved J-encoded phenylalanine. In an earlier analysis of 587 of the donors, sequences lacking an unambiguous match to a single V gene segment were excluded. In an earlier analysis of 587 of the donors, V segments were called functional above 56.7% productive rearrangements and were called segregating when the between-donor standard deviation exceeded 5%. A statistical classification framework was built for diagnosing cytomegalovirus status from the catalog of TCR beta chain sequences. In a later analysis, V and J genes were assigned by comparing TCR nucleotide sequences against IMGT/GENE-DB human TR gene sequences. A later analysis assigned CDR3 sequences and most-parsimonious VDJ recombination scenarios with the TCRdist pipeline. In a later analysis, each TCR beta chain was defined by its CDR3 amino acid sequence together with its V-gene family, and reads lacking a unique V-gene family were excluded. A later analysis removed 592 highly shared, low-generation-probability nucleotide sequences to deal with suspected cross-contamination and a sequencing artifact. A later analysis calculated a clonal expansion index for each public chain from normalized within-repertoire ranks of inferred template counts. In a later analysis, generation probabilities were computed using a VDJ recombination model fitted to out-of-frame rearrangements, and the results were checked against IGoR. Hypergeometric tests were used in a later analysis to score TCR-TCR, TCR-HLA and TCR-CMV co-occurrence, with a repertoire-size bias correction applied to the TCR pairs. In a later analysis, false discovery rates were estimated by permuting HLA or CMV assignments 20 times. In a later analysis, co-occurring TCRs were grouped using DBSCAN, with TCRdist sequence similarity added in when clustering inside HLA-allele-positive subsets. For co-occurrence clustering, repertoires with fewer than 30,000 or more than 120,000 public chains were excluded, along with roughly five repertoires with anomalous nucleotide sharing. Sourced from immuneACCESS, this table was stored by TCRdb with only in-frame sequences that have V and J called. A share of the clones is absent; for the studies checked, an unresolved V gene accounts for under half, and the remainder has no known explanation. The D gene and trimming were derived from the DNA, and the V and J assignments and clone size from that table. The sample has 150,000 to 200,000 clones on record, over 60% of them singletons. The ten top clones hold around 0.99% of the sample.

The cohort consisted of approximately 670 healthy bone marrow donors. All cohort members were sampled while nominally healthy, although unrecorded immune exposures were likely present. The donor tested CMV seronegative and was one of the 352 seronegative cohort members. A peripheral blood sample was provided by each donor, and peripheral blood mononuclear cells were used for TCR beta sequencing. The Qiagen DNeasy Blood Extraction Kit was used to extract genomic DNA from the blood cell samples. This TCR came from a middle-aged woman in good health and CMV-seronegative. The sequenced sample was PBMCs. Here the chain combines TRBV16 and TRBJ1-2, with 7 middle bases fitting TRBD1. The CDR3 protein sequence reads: CASSQQHRGYYGYTF. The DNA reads TGTGCCAGCAGCCAGCAACACAGGGGATACTATGGCTACACCTTC.